These T cell receptor beta chains were read from a single sample in a study of blood T cell repertoires in COVID-19. Some clones are missing from TCRdb's copy, which holds only in-frame ones; the method was immunoSEQ multiplex PCR. This table has roughly 110,000 clones, around 84% appearing once. The specimen was peripheral blood. The receptors shown here come from a man in his forties with acute or convalescent COVID-19. Each CDR3 is given with its conserved first and last residue. D genes are given only for firm matches. Clone size is shown for a subset of rows, as once, few, many or a class of expanded clone.

d_gene	j_gene	v_gene	abundance	CDR3aa	CDR3nt
TRBD1	TRBJ2-1	TRBV28	NA	CASNSGQGFNEQFF	TGTGCCAGCAACTCGGGACAGGGGTTTAATGAGCAGTTCTTC
NA	TRBJ2-5	TRBV18	NA	CASSPLDSQETQYF	TGTGCCAGCTCACCACTGGACAGCCAAGAGACCCAGTACTTC
TRBD1	TRBJ2-1	TRBV28	NA	CASSTGQGPNNEQFF	TGTGCCAGCAGCACCGGACAGGGTCCGAACAATGAGCAGTTCTTC
NA	TRBJ1-6	TRBV7-9	NA	CASSSQGRESPLHF	TGTGCCAGCAGCTCACAGGGTAGAGAGTCACCCCTCCACTTT
TRBD1	TRBJ2-1	TRBV6-1	few	CASSGAGTGPYNEQFF	TGTGCCAGCAGTGGCGCCGGGACAGGGCCTTACAATGAGCAGTTCTTC
NA	TRBJ2-5	TRBV5-1	NA	CASSVSGVKETQYF	TGCGCCAGCAGCGTTAGCGGAGTTAAAGAGACCCAGTACTTC
NA	TRBJ2-5	TRBV19	NA	CASSIDDSGRWETQYF	TGTGCCAGTAGTATAGACGATAGCGGCCGTTGGGAGACCCAGTACTTC
NA	TRBJ1-4	TRBV30	NA	CAWSGYITTNEKLFF	TGTGCCTGGAGTGGTTATATTACTACTAATGAAAAACTGTTTTTT
TRBD2	TRBJ2-1	TRBV4-1	NA	CASSPGLALSPKQFF	TGCGCCAGCAGCCCGGGACTAGCGCTCTCCCCTAAGCAGTTCTTC
TRBD1	TRBJ1-2	TRBV19	NA	CAARDRGNYGYTF	TGTGCCGCCAGGGACAGGGGAAACTATGGCTACACCTTC
TRBD1	TRBJ1-1	TRBV3-1/TRBV3-2	NA	CASRAQGGTEAFF	TGTGCCAGCAGAGCACAGGGGGGGACTGAAGCTTTCTTT
NA	TRBJ2-5	TRBV11-3	NA	CASSSGAPLQETQYF	TGTGCCAGCAGCTCAGGGGCCCCTTTGCAAGAGACCCAGTACTTC
NA	TRBJ2-3	TRBV18	NA	CASSPTNSPSDTQYF	TGTGCCAGCTCACCCACCAACTCTCCGTCAGATACGCAGTATTTT
NA	TRBJ2-5	TRBV19	NA	CASSRKAGSGFSETQYF	TGTGCCAGTAGTAGGAAGGCAGGTTCCGGATTTTCGGAGACCCAGTACTTC
TRBD2	TRBJ2-1	TRBV2	NA	CASTSGYNEQFF	TGTGCCAGCACTAGCGGGTACAATGAGCAGTTCTTC
NA	TRBJ2-1	TRBV5-1	NA	CASRPLLRSSYNEQFF	TGCGCCAGCCGACCTCTCCTGCGGAGCTCCTACAATGAGCAGTTCTTC
NA	TRBJ2-1	TRBV18	NA	CASSKESYNEQFF	TGTGCCAGCTCAAAAGAGAGTTACAATGAGCAGTTCTTC
TRBD1	TRBJ2-1	TRBV4-2	NA	CASSQDSLQGANEQFF	TGTGCCAGCAGCCAAGACTCCTTACAGGGGGCCAATGAGCAGTTCTTC
TRBD1	TRBJ2-7	TRBV6-5	NA	CASRTGTGGAYEQYF	TGTGCCAGCAGGACCGGGACAGGGGGGGCCTACGAGCAGTACTTC
TRBD1	TRBJ2-7	TRBV10-3	NA	CAISRGPGTGGDEQYF	TGTGCCATCAGTCGGGGGCCGGGGACAGGGGGCGACGAGCAGTACTTC
TRBD1	TRBJ2-1	TRBV14	NA	CASRRQGASNEQFF	TGTGCCAGCAGGCGACAGGGGGCCAGCAATGAGCAGTTCTTC
NA	TRBJ2-3	TRBV29-1	NA	CSVAPSGTDTQYF	TGCAGCGTTGCCCCTAGCGGCACAGATACGCAGTATTTT
NA	TRBJ1-5	TRBV6-5	NA	CASRAQGSNQPQHF	TGTGCCAGCAGAGCACAGGGTAGCAATCAGCCCCAGCATTTT
TRBD1	TRBJ2-1	TRBV19	NA	CASSILAGGHEQFF	TGTGCCAGTAGTATTTTAGCAGGGGGCCATGAGCAGTTCTTC
NA	TRBJ2-1	TRBV5-4	NA	CASSLVVRSLSYNEQFF	TGTGCCAGCAGCTTGGTGGTGCGGTCCCTCTCCTACAATGAGCAGTTCTTC
NA	TRBJ1-4	TRBV4-3	NA	CASSQRGMVTNEKLFF	TGCGCCAGCAGCCAACGAGGAATGGTAACTAATGAAAAACTGTTTTTT
NA	TRBJ1-5	TRBV19	NA	CASTPRWQSNQPQHF	TGTGCCAGTACCCCGAGGTGGCAGAGCAATCAGCCCCAGCATTTT
TRBD2	TRBJ2-2	TRBV19	NA	CASSMGLADTGELFF	TGTGCCAGTAGTATGGGACTAGCGGACACCGGGGAGCTGTTTTTT
NA	TRBJ2-2	TRBV7-9	NA	CASSLVAGAGELFF	TGTGCCAGCAGCTTAGTAGCAGGGGCCGGGGAGCTGTTTTTT
NA	TRBJ1-1	TRBV18	NA	CASSPGGGFEAFF	TGTGCCAGCTCACCAGGCGGGGGGTTTGAAGCTTTCTTT
TRBD2	TRBJ2-1	TRBV5-1	NA	CASSPPGLGHEQFF	TGCGCCAGCAGCCCACCGGGACTAGGTCACGAGCAGTTCTTC
NA	TRBJ2-3	TRBV18	NA	CASSPVASTDTQYF	TGTGCCAGCTCACCGGTAGCGAGCACAGATACGCAGTATTTT
TRBD1	TRBJ2-7	TRBV3-1/TRBV3-2	few	CASSEYRGYEQYF	TGTGCCAGCAGCGAATACAGGGGCTACGAGCAGTACTTC
NA	TRBJ2-1	TRBV5-1	NA	CASSRDNPYNEQFF	TGCGCCAGCAGCCGGGACAATCCTTACAATGAGCAGTTCTTC
TRBD2	TRBJ2-1	TRBV10-2	NA	CASTSEVAGVNEQFF	TGCGCCAGCACTTCCGAGGTAGCGGGAGTTAATGAGCAGTTCTTC
NA	TRBJ1-5	TRBV5-6	NA	CASSSGFGEYNQPQHF	TGTGCCAGCAGCTCGGGGTTCGGGGAATACAATCAGCCCCAGCATTTT
TRBD1	TRBJ1-5	TRBV7-2	few	CASSSTGTGVISNQPQHF	TGTGCCAGCAGCTCCACCGGGACAGGGGTGATTAGCAATCAGCCCCAGCATTTT
TRBD2	TRBJ2-5	TRBV3-1/TRBV3-2	NA	CASSSPPRGGLETQYF	TGTGCCAGCAGCTCCCCCCCGCGGGGGGGCTTGGAGACCCAGTACTTC
NA	TRBJ2-2	TRBV4-1	NA	CASSQEWRDRGTGELFF	TGCGCCAGCAGCCAAGAATGGAGGGACAGAGGCACCGGGGAGCTGTTTTTT
NA	TRBJ1-1	TRBV7-9	once	CASSAQDKFAFF	TGTGCCAGCAGCGCCCAGGACAAGTTCGCTTTCTTT
TRBD1	TRBJ2-1	TRBV11-2	NA	CASSLDRGPVFEQFF	TGTGCCAGCAGCTTGGACAGGGGCCCCGTTTTTGAGCAGTTCTTC
TRBD1	TRBJ2-3	TRBV10-3	NA	CAISEGQGGSFTQYF	TGTGCCATCAGTGAGGGACAGGGGGGTAGCTTTACGCAGTATTTT
NA	TRBJ1-6	TRBV7-2	few	CASSRGGYNSPLHF	TGTGCCAGCAGCCGCGGGGGGTATAATTCACCCCTCCACTTT
TRBD1	TRBJ2-5	TRBV24-1	NA	CATSDHRDSQETQYF	TGTGCCACCAGTGATCACCGGGACAGTCAAGAGACCCAGTACTTC